The clone carrying this TCR beta chain appeared many times. What it binds is unknown. This sample's TCRbeta library carried unique molecular identifier barcodes. TCRdb processed the PCR reads anew with MiXCR; each CDR3 protein has one entry. In the table there are just under 150,000 distinct CDR3 sequences, 8.5% to 10% of which are singletons. The data were taken from a study of T-cell reconstitution after alpha-beta-depleted transplantation in children. General study results and limits: Surviving recipient T cells and thymic progenitors underlay high day-60 TCRbeta diversity in some patients.

Trimming took 3 bases from V and 1 from J; bases not matched to a gene: 9. CDR3 length equals 15 residues. CDR1 is DFQATT, CDR2 SNEGSKA, per germline (reference sequence). The genes are TRBV20-1 and TRBJ2-7; 7 bases line up with TRBD2. This sample comprised PBMCs, mostly from graft donor cells, obtained 180 days after TCRalphabeta/CD19-depleted stem cell transplant. This clonotype originated in a female patient between 2 and 15 years old who had a stem cell transplant for congenital amegakaryocytic thrombocytopenia, so the T cells may come from the graft donor. CDR3 residues: CSAREVSGVSYEQYF. The CDR3, as DNA: TGCAGTGCTAGGGAGGTCAGCGGGGTTTCCTACGAGCAGTACTTC.